There are a few counts of the clone carrying this T cell receptor (beta chain). TCRdb re-analysed the RT-PCR reads in MiXCR, keeping a single row per CDR3 protein. The table shows some 160,000 distinct CDR3 sequences, with about 24% occurring only once. The data stem from a study of patients and donors after allogeneic stem cell transplantation. CDR1 MNHEY and CDR2 SVGAGI come from the germline V gene. CDR3 length equals 15 residues. The V segment lost 2 bases and the J segment 2 bases; nucleotides outside the gene matches: 2. The receptor was isolated from a human donor who was either an allogeneic HSCT recipient or a stem cell or donor lymphocyte infusion donor (not recorded which). It is not recorded whose cells these are; they may come from a transplant donor. The chain recombines TRBV6-5 with TRBJ2-5, with 10 bases matching TRBD2. Sequences were obtained from blood, either unsorted or a sorted T cell fraction (not recorded which). DNA for the CDR3: TGTGCCAGCAGTTACGCACTAGCGGGACAAGAGACCCAGTACTTC. As protein: CASSYALAGQETQYF.